The text below deals with one T cell receptor (beta chain). Antigen: not known. The CDR3 has 13 amino acids. The V and J ends lost 10 bases and 8 bases, in that order; junction bases with no gene match: 8. The germline gives CDR1 MDHEN, CDR2 SYDVKM. This specimen belongs to a study of blood T cells in healthy people across ages. Broader study findings: Using unsorted PBMCs precluded a conclusive naive versus antigen-experienced comparison. Diversity was higher, and naive CD4+ cells more numerous, in long-lived donors than in aged donors.

The use of a sample-barcoded 5' primer and a J-beta primer mix characterized a second PCR of roughly 7 to 12 cycles. Every cDNA molecule bore a tag from a template-switch adaptor containing 12 random nucleotides. TCRdb called the 5' RACE reads again in MiXCR, with one record for every CDR3 protein. The sample yields approximately 800,000 distinct CDR3 sequences, approximately 53% seen once. Extraction yielded at least 6 micrograms of total RNA per sample. The specimen was blood. The clonotype comes from a man in his forties in good health. This chain joins TRBV28 and TRBJ1-4; 9 nucleotides align to TRBD1. The CDR3, as DNA: TGTGCCACATCTTACAGGGGGCGGGAAAAACTGTTTTTT. Amino acids: CATSYRGREKLFF.